Below, 22 T cell receptor beta chains from the same sample are listed, as sequenced in a study of T cell responses to AZD1222 COVID-19 vaccine. Method: immunoSEQ multiplex PCR; TCRdb's copy keeps in-frame clones and lacks some. This sample has about 130,000 clones, with approximately 90% found just once. The source material was peripheral blood, sampled 28 days after the second AZD1222 dose. Source of these receptors: an adult who received the AZD1222 COVID-19 vaccine.

The chain recombines TRBV19 with TRBJ1-5; D is unclear. The CDR3 covers 14 residues. Germline CDR1 is LNHDA and CDR2 is SQIVND (reference sequence). The V gene lost 11 bases and the J gene lost 0 bases, with 14 bases spanning the gap. The DNA for the CDR3 is TGTGCCGGCGGCCTCGGGGTTAGCAATCAGCCCCAGCATTTT. It yields the protein CAGGLGVSNQPQHF.

The CDR3: CASSPGTAAIEAFF. The CDR3 DNA follows: TGCGCCAGCAGCCCTGGGACAGCTGCCATTGAAGCTTTCTTT. V is TRBV5-1 and J is TRBJ1-1; TRBD1 matches at 7 bases. The germline V gene encodes CDR1 SGHRS and CDR2 YFSETQ. The CDR3 spans 14 residues. V was pared by 4 bases and J by 7 bases, with 10 bases of the junction left unmatched.

The chain links TRBV2 to TRBJ1-4, with D possibly matching TRBD1 (5 bases). The CDR3 sequence is 17 residues long. The germline V and J ends were trimmed by 4 bases and 0 bases, with 15 bases remaining between them. Germline V gene data show CDR1 as SNHLY and CDR2 as FYNNEI. CDR3 protein: CASSVGVIGATNEKLFF. CDR3 sequence (DNA): TGTGCCAGCAGTGTGGGGGTTATTGGTGCAACTAATGAAAAACTGTTTTTT.

V gene TRBV6-5 combines with J gene TRBJ1-1, with a weak D call TRBD1 (5 bases). Trimming took off 2 bases at V and 5 bases at J, with 18 bases between the two ends. This CDR3 contains 16 residues. Germline loops: CDR1 MNHEY, CDR2 SVGAGI. In nucleotides, the CDR3 is TGTGCCAGCAGTTACCCGCCCCGCTTCGGGGGAACTGAAGCTTTCTTT. The encoded protein is CASSYPPRFGGTEAFF.

The chain links TRBV7-7 to TRBJ1-4; the D is unclear. This CDR3 contains 13 residues. The V gene lost 2 bases and the J gene lost 2 bases, with 3 bases spanning the gap. Germline CDR1 and CDR2: SSHAT and FNYEAQ (reference sequence). CDR3 residues: CASSLFTNEKLFF. The CDR3 nucleotides are TGTGCCAGCAGCTTATTTACTAATGAAAAACTGTTTTTT.

This clone was picked up one time. The CDR3 sequence is CATRQGWGVSTEAFF. DNA of the CDR3: TGTGCCACCCGCCAGGGTTGGGGGGTGAGCACTGAAGCTTTCTTT. The chain is built from TRBV10-3 and TRBJ1-1; the D gene is possibly TRBD1 (5 bases). V lost 10 bases to trimming and J lost 4 bases, with 22 bases between them. CDR3 length equals 15 residues. Germline loops: CDR1 ENHRY, CDR2 SYGVKD.

The chain carries TRBV12-3 or TRBV12-4 and TRBJ2-2; D is possibly TRBD2 (6 bases). This CDR3 is 13 amino acids long. Trimming took off 8 bases at V and 3 bases at J, with 10 bases between the two ends. CDR3 bases: TGTGCCAGCCGGGACTCATACACCGGGGAGCTGTTTTTT. Protein sequence: CASRDSYTGELFF.

This chain connects TRBV6-6 to TRBJ2-3; 7 bases map to TRBD1. Germline CDR1 MNHNY, CDR2 SVGAGI (reference sequence). After removal of 6 bases from V and 2 bases from J, the junction contained 5 bases not matched to a gene. This CDR3 spans 14 amino acids. The CDR3 DNA follows: TGTGCCAGCAGACCACAGGGGTCCACAGATACGCAGTATTTT. Amino acid sequence: CASRPQGSTDTQYF.

This sequence joins TRBV7-3 and TRBJ2-3; TRBD2 matches 16 bases. The germline gives CDR1 SGHTA, CDR2 FQGTGA. CDR3 size: 17 residues. Trimming removed 3 bases from V and 2 bases from J; junction bases left unmatched: 2. Here the CDR3 reads CASSLGLAGGPTDTQYF. The DNA of the CDR3 is TGTGCCAGCAGCTTGGGACTAGCGGGAGGGCCCACAGATACGCAGTATTTT.

The chain uses TRBV28 and TRBJ2-4, with 7 nucleotides matching TRBD1. With V trimmed by 3 bases and J by 3 bases, 11 bases remained unmatched. Germline V gene data show CDR1 as MDHEN and CDR2 as SYDVKM. This CDR3 is built from 17 residues. CDR3 DNA sequence: TGTGCCAGCAGTTTTGCTTTGGGGAACAGGGGCAAAAACATTCAGTACTTC. As protein: CASSFALGNRGKNIQYF.

The chain couples TRBV6-4 to TRBJ2-3; no clear D. Germline V lookup: CDR1 MRHNA, CDR2 SNTAGT. The CDR3 has 13 amino acids. V was clipped by 2 bases and J by 2 bases, with 5 bases between them. CDR3 residues: CASSDKDTDTQYF. The CDR3 DNA reads TGTGCCAGCAGTGACAAGGACACAGATACGCAGTATTTT.

The rearrangement joins TRBV14 to TRBJ1-1; possible D gene TRBD1, 5 bases. This CDR3 has 14 residues. CDR1 is SGHDN, CDR2 FVKESK, per germline. The germline V and J ends were trimmed by 3 bases and 4 bases, with 12 bases remaining between them. CDR3 sequence: CASSQYLGVTEAFF. The CDR3 coding sequence is TGTGCCAGCAGCCAGTATTTAGGGGTCACTGAAGCTTTCTTT.

The J gene is TRBJ2-7, the V gene TRBV2; 12 positions agree with TRBD1. This CDR3 is built from 14 residues. Germline V gives CDR1 SNHLY, CDR2 FYNNEI. The trim removed 6 bases at V and 6 bases at J, leaving 6 bases unmatched. The CDR3: CASSGTGGRSEQYF. The DNA of the CDR3 is TGTGCCAGCAGCGGGACAGGGGGCAGGAGCGAGCAGTACTTC.

The chain couples TRBV6-5 to TRBJ2-7, with D unresolved. This CDR3 spans 14 amino acids. V was shortened by 6 bases and J by 8 bases, with 20 bases between the two germline ends. Germline V lookup: CDR1 MNHEY, CDR2 SVGAGI. The CDR3 sequence: CASSLTSRRVKQYF. The CDR3 coding sequence is TGTGCCAGCAGCTTAACCTCCAGAAGGGTTAAGCAGTACTTC.

V and J are TRBV3-1 (or the pseudogene TRBV3-2) and TRBJ2-5; TRBD2 aligns across 7 bases. V shed 5 bases, J shed 2 bases, and the junction held 5 bases outside the gene matches. The CDR3 runs 14 residues. Germline V gene sequence: CDR1 LGHDT, CDR2 YNNKEL (reference sequence). The CDR3 coding sequence is TGTGCCAGCAGCGGAGCGGGGACGCAAGAGACCCAGTACTTC. Encoded protein: CASSGAGTQETQYF.

This chain uses TRBV28 with TRBJ1-5; TRBD1 agrees at 10 bases. CDR1 MDHEN and CDR2 SYDVKM come from the germline V gene. The CDR3 contains 17 residues. V gave up 4 bases and J gave up 3 bases; unmatched junction bases: 9. The CDR3 region is CASSSEPGTGDNQPQHF. The CDR3 DNA sequence: TGTGCCAGCAGTTCGGAGCCTGGGACAGGGGACAATCAGCCCCAGCATTTT.

The CDR3 here is CASSLGQGAMNTEAFF. Written as DNA, the CDR3 is TGTGCCAGCAGCCTAGGACAGGGGGCTATGAACACTGAAGCTTTCTTT. V and J are TRBV7-3 and TRBJ1-1, with 11 bases that match TRBD1. The CDR3 has 16 amino acids. Trimming cost V 5 bases and J 0 bases; bases outside gene matches: 5. Germline V gives CDR1 SGHTA, CDR2 FQGTGA.

This clone was seen a single time. The chain couples TRBV18 to TRBJ2-5; D is unresolved. The V end lost 1 base, the J end lost 1 base, and 1 base lay between the germline ends. CDR1 and CDR2 (germline): KGHSH, LQKENI. This CDR3 has 12 residues. The CDR3 DNA follows: TGTGCCAGCTCACCACTCCAAGAGACCCAGTACTTC. Translating it yields CASSPLQETQYF.

The chain's CDR3 is CAISEDRGSYNEQFF. In DNA, the CDR3 is TGTGCCATCAGTGAGGACAGGGGCTCCTACAATGAGCAGTTCTTC. The chain joins TRBV10-3 to TRBJ2-1; 8 bases line up with TRBD1. V shed 2 bases and J 0 bases; nucleotides not matched to a gene: 0. This CDR3 is 15 amino acids long. In germline, CDR1 is ENHRY, CDR2 SYGVKD.

J is TRBJ2-3 and V is TRBV7-9; D is tentatively TRBD1 or TRBD2 (5 bases each). CDR1 is SEHNR, CDR2 FQNEAQ, per germline (reference sequence). The V end lost 2 bases, the J end lost 6 bases, and 6 bases lay between the germline ends. This CDR3 has 12 residues. DNA of the CDR3: TGTGCCAGCAGCTTATGGGGGGATACGCAGTATTTT. It is translated as CASSLWGDTQYF.

The chain joins TRBV11-2 to TRBJ1-5; 9 bases match TRBD1. V was pared by 2 bases and J by 6 bases, with 8 bases of the junction left unmatched. Germline CDR1 reads SGHAT; CDR2 reads FQNNGV. The CDR3 covers 16 residues. DNA for the CDR3: TGTGCCAGCAGCTTACCGGGACAGGGTATGCCTCAGCCCCAGCATTTT. Protein sequence: CASSLPGQGMPQPQHF.

The table lists this clone with a count of one. The chain joins TRBV19 to TRBJ1-2; the match to TRBD1 covers 8 bases. Germline CDR1 is LNHDA and CDR2 is SQIVND (reference sequence). The CDR3 totals 14 residues. The V segment lost 6 bases and the J segment 7 bases; nucleotides outside the gene matches: 10. The CDR3 region has the DNA TGTGCCAGTAGAACCTTCCAGGGGGCGGGTGGCTACACCTTC. Its protein is CASRTFQGAGGYTF.